A selection of T cell receptor beta chains follows, all from one sample in a study of blood T cell repertoires in COVID-19. Sequencing was performed with immunoSEQ multiplex PCR; in TCRdb, only in-frame clones are kept and a portion is missing. The sample shows 60,000 to 70,000 clones, 80% to 85% of them seen only once. The sequenced sample was peripheral blood. These receptors were obtained from a human donor in a cohort sampled during active COVID-19. The CDR3 runs from the conserved cysteine through the conserved F or W. D genes are given only for firm matches. Some rows mark clone size as missing; the rest say once, few, many or name a class of expanded clone.

d_call j_call clone_size v_call cdr3_nt cdr3_aa
TRBD1 TRBJ2-7 - TRBV15 TGTGCCACCAGTACACGAACCGGGACAGGGACTTACGAGCAGTACTTC CATSTRTGTGTYEQYF
TRBD1 TRBJ1-2 few TRBV27 TGTGCCAGCAGTTATCGGGACAGGGGACGCTATGGCTACACCTTC CASSYRDRGRYGYTF
- TRBJ2-1 few TRBV7-8 TGTGCCAGCAGCTCCCGTCTAAGGGCAGGGAAAGGAAAGAGCTCCTACAATGAGCAGTTCTTC CASSSRLRAGKGKSSYNEQFF
TRBD1 TRBJ1-3 few TRBV7-3 TGTGCCAGCAGCTTGGGACAGGGTGTTGGAAACACCATATATTTT CASSLGQGVGNTIYF
TRBD1 TRBJ2-1 - TRBV4-1 TGCGCCAGCAGCCAAGATCGGACAGGGGGCATCAGCTCCTACAATGAGCAGTTCTTC CASSQDRTGGISSYNEQFF
- TRBJ1-3 once TRBV5-4 TGTGCCAGCAGCGCCGGACAGCCTGGAAACACCATATATTTT CASSAGQPGNTIYF
TRBD1 TRBJ1-2 - TRBV5-1 TGCGCCAGCAGCCCAACCGGGACAGGGGGCGATGGCTACACCTTC CASSPTGTGGDGYTF
- TRBJ1-5 few TRBV5-8 TGTGCCAGCAGCCTTAGGCAGGGTGTGAATCAGCCCCAGCATTTT CASSLRQGVNQPQHF
TRBD1 TRBJ2-6 - TRBV18 TGTGCCAGCTCGCTACAGGGGTTTGCGAGCTCTGGGGCCAACGTCCTGACTTTC CASSLQGFASSGANVLTF
- TRBJ2-7 few TRBV18 TGTGCCAGCTCATACGCGGGGACCCAACCGGGCTACGAGCAGTACTTC CASSYAGTQPGYEQYF
- TRBJ1-5 - TRBV30 TGTGCCTGGAGCCGGAGCAGCAATCAGCCCCAGCATTTT CAWSRSSNQPQHF
- TRBJ2-2 - TRBV5-1 TGCGCCAGCAGCCCGTTCGGGGTAGACACGAACACCGGGGAGCTGTTTTTT CASSPFGVDTNTGELFF
- TRBJ2-3 - TRBV9 TGTGCCAGCAGCGTAGGTCAGGGTGGCACAGATACGCAGTATTTT CASSVGQGGTDTQYF
TRBD1 TRBJ1-2 - TRBV7-2 TGTGCCAGCAGCTTAACCCCGGGACAGAGCTCCTATGGCTACACCTTC CASSLTPGQSSYGYTF
- TRBJ2-6 - TRBV12-5 TGTGCTAGTGGTGCGATCCCTCCTCCCTCTGGGGCCAACGTCCTGACTTTC CASGAIPPPSGANVLTF
- TRBJ1-2 - TRBV29-1 TGCAGCGTTGTAGGGGCTAACTATGGCTACACCTTC CSVVGANYGYTF
- TRBJ1-1 few TRBV11-2 TGTGCCAGCAGCCCAAGGGTTGCCAGGGCAGCTTTCTTT CASSPRVARAAFF
TRBD1 TRBJ2-1 - TRBV7-2 TGTGCCAGCAGCTTAGTAGGGGACAGGTCACTCTTC CASSLVGDRSLF
TRBD1 TRBJ2-1 - TRBV7-2 TGTGCCAGCAGCTTATCTCAGGGGGCCTACAATGAGCAGTTCTTC CASSLSQGAYNEQFF
TRBD1 TRBJ1-5 - TRBV6-6 TGTGCCAGCAGTTATACAGGGGTACATCAGCCCCAGCATTTT CASSYTGVHQPQHF
- TRBJ2-3 - TRBV5-1 TGCGCCAGCAGCTGGACAGACAACCCAGATACGCAGTATTTT CASSWTDNPDTQYF
- TRBJ2-2 - TRBV6-6 TGTGCCAGCAGTACCCTGTCCCGTCGGTGGACCGGGGAGCTGTTTTTT CASSTLSRRWTGELFF
- TRBJ1-6 - TRBV5-1 TGCGCCAGCAGCTTGGCCTTGATGAGTTTTTCACCCCTCCACTTT CASSLALMSFSPLHF
TRBD1 TRBJ2-5 few TRBV18 TGTGCCAGCTCACCTGCCGGGACAGGGGGCTATCAGACCCAGTACTTC CASSPAGTGGYQTQYF
- TRBJ2-1 - TRBV11-2 TGTGCCAGCAGCTTAGGGACAGAGTACAATGAGCAGTTCTTC CASSLGTEYNEQFF
- TRBJ1-2 - TRBV30 TGTGCCTCCGGGACACCCCGCGGCTATGGCTACACCTTC CASGTPRGYGYTF
TRBD1 TRBJ2-7 - TRBV2 TGTGCCAGCAGTGGGGACAGGGGGCTGAACGAGCAGTACTTC CASSGDRGLNEQYF
TRBD2 TRBJ2-5 - TRBV12-3/TRBV12-4 TGTGCCAGCCGGGGGGGGGCGGAGACCCAGTACTTC CASRGGAETQYF
- TRBJ1-3 - TRBV4-3 TGCGCCAGCAGCCAAGACCCCCTCCGACACGACATCTCTGGAAACACCATATATTTT CASSQDPLRHDISGNTIYF
TRBD2 TRBJ2-2 - TRBV3-1/TRBV3-2 TGTGCCAGCAGCCAAGATTTACGGGGGGGACTTACCGGGGAGCTGTTTTTT CASSQDLRGGLTGELFF
- TRBJ2-1 - TRBV24-1 TGTGCCACCAGTGAGCACAGGGCGGGTGAGCAGTTCTTC CATSEHRAGEQFF
- TRBJ1-6 - TRBV18 TGTGCCAGCTCACCACGGCAAAATAATTCACCCCTCCACTTT CASSPRQNNSPLHF
- TRBJ1-5 - TRBV28 TGTGCCAGCACCAACGGGATCCGCAATCAGCCCCAGCATTTT CASTNGIRNQPQHF
- TRBJ1-2 - TRBV28 TGTGCCAGCAGCCCAGGCCCTAACTATGGCTACACCTTC CASSPGPNYGYTF
- TRBJ1-4 - TRBV4-2 TGTGCCAGCAGCCAAGCTGGGGCCAGGGTTATGGAAAAACTGTTTTTT CASSQAGARVMEKLFF
TRBD1 TRBJ1-2 - TRBV5-1 TGCGCCAGCAGCTGGACAGGGCTACAGATAAACTATGGCTACACCTTC CASSWTGLQINYGYTF
- TRBJ2-2 once TRBV28 TGTGCCAGCAGCGGGGGGCAGGGGGCTATCGGGGAGCTGTTTTTT CASSGGQGAIGELFF